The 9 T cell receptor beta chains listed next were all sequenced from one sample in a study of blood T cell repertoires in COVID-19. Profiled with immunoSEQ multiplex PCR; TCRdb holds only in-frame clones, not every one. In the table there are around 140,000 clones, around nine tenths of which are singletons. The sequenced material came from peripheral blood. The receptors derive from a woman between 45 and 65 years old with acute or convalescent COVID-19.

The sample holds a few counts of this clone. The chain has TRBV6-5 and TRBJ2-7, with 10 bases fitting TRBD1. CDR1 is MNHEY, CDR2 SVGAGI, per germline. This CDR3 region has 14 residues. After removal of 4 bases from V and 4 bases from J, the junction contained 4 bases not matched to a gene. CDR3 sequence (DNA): TGTGCCAGCAGTTTGACAGGGGGCTGGTACGAGCAGTACTTC. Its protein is CASSLTGGWYEQYF.

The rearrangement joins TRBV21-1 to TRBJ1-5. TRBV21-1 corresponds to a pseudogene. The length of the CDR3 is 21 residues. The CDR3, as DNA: TGTGCCAGCAGCAAAGTGAGCCAGAACCCCGGAGGAGGCTATAGCAATCAGCCCCAGCATTTT. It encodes CASSKVSQNPGGGYSNQPQHF.

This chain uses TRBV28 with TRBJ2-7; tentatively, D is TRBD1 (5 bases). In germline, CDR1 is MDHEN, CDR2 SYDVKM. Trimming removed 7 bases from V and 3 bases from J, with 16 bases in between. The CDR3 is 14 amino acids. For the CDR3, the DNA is TGTGCCAGCACATCTACACCAGGGTACTACGAGCAGTACTTC. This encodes CASTSTPGYYEQYF.

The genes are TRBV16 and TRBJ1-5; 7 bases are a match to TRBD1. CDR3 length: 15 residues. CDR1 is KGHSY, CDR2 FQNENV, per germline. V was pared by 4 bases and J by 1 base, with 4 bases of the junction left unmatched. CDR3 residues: CASSPSTGSNQPQHF. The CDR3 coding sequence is TGTGCCAGCAGCCCCTCGACAGGGAGCAATCAGCCCCAGCATTTT.

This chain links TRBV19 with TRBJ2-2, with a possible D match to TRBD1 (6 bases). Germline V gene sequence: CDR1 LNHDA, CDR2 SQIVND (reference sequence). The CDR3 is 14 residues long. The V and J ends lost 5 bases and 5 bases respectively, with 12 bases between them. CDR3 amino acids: CASSAGQLTGELFF. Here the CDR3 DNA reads TGTGCCAGTAGTGCAGGACAGCTAACCGGGGAGCTGTTTTTT.

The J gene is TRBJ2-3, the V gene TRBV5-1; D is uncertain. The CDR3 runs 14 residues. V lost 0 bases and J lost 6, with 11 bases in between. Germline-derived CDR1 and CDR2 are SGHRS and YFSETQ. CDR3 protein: CASSLATTVDTQYF. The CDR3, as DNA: TGCGCCAGCAGCTTGGCCACTACCGTCGATACGCAGTATTTT.

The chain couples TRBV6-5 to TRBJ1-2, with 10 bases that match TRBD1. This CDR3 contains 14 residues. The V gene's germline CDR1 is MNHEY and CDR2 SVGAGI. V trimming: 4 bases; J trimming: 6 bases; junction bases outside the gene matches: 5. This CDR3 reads CASSWGQGTHGYTF. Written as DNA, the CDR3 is TGTGCCAGCAGTTGGGGACAGGGGACCCATGGCTACACCTTC.

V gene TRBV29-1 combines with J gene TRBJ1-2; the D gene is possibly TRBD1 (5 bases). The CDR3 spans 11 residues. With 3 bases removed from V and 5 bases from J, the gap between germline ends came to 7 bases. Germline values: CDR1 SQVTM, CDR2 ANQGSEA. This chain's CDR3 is CSVDRGYGYTF. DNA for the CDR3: TGCAGCGTTGATAGGGGATATGGCTACACCTTC.

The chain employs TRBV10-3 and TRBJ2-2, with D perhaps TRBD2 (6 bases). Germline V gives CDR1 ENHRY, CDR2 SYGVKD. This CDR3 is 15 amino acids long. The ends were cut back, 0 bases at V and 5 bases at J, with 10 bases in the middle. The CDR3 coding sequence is TGTGCCATCAGTGAGTCGACGGGGGTAACCGGGGAGCTGTTTTTT. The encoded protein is CAISESTGVTGELFF.